These 17 T cell receptor beta chains were sequenced from one sample in a study of spatial heterogeneity in lung cancer. Noted time point: sample taken at primary tumor resection. In TCRdb, the 5' RACE reads were re-called with MiXCR into one record per CDR3 protein. The repertoire has around 40,000 distinct CDR3 sequences, approximately 5.5% of them found once; the top ten carry 20% to 30%. The starting material was PBMCs, obtained at surgery. The receptors were sampled from a female donor with early-stage non-small cell lung cancer.

This clonotype was counted a few times. CDR3 sequence: CASRRLAGALTGELFF. CDR3 bases: TGTGCCAGCAGGCGACTAGCGGGGGCCCTCACCGGGGAGCTGTTTTTT. The chain uses TRBV12-3 or TRBV12-4 and TRBJ2-2; 12 positions match TRBD2. Trimming at V came to 6 bases and at J to 4 bases, leaving 6 bases not matched to a gene. The length of the CDR3 is 16 residues.

This clonotype came up many times. The chain links TRBV24-1 to TRBJ1-2; D perhaps matches TRBD1 (5 bases). The CDR3 runs 13 residues. V lost 9 bases to trimming and J lost 3 bases, with 13 bases between them. Germline V gene sequence: CDR1 KGHDR, CDR2 SFDVKD. CDR3 sequence reads: CATSLGGDYGYTF. The CDR3 bases are TGTGCCACCTCGCTGGGGGGAGACTATGGCTACACCTTC.

This rearrangement joins TRBV7-6 to TRBJ1-2; D unresolved. The V gene's germline CDR1 is SGHVS and CDR2 FNYEAQ. This CDR3 contains 15 residues. Trimming removed 2 bases at V and 8 bases at J, with 18 bases between. This chain's CDR3 is CASSLLSAVEKGYTF. In DNA form, the CDR3 reads TGTGCCAGCAGCTTATTAAGTGCGGTGGAGAAGGGCTACACCTTC.

This clonotype was counted ten times or more. The CDR3 here is CASSFGGGSNTGELFF. In nucleotides, the CDR3 is TGCGCCAGCAGCTTCGGCGGGGGTTCGAACACCGGGGAGCTGTTTTTT. The genes are TRBV5-1 and TRBJ2-2; 7 bases are shared with TRBD2. From germline, CDR1 is SGHRS and CDR2 YFSETQ. Trimming took 2 bases from V and 0 from J; bases not matched to a gene: 4. This CDR3 region has 16 residues.

This clonotype was picked up many times. The V and J genes are TRBV18 and TRBJ1-5; the D gene is possibly TRBD1 (6 bases). Germline CDR1 is KGHSH and CDR2 is LQKENI. The CDR3 loop spans 13 amino acids. Trimming cost V 6 bases and J 7 bases, with 13 bases left between them. CDR3: CASSRGESQPQHF. For the CDR3, the DNA is TGTGCCAGCTCCAGGGGTGAGTCCCAGCCCCAGCATTTT.

This clonotype was detected a few times. The chain carries TRBV20-1 and TRBJ2-7, with 8 nucleotides matching TRBD2. The CDR3 has 14 residues. The J segment lost 1 base and the V segment lost 3 bases, leaving 5 bases of the junction unmatched. CDR1 is DFQATT and CDR2 is SNEGSKA in the germline V gene (reference sequence). DNA for the CDR3: TGCAGTGCTAGTGAGGCTAGCGGGTCCTACGAGCAGTACTTC. Protein: CSASEASGSYEQYF.

This clonotype was observed a handful of times. The chain employs TRBV5-1 and TRBJ1-2, with TRBD1 matching 7 bases. V shed 3 bases, J shed 4 bases, and the junction held 6 bases outside the gene matches. The V gene's germline CDR1 is SGHRS and CDR2 YFSETQ. The CDR3 is made up of 14 amino acids. The CDR3 region is CASSSDREIYGYTF. In DNA form, the CDR3 reads TGCGCCAGCAGCTCAGACAGGGAAATCTATGGCTACACCTTC.

This clonotype was found a few times. The chain links TRBV5-1 to TRBJ2-3; D gene unclear. V lost 7 bases and J lost 3, with 12 bases in between. Germline-derived CDR1 and CDR2 are SGHRS and YFSETQ. CDR3 length equals 13 residues. This CDR3 is CASRQGMTDTQYF. Written as DNA, the CDR3 is TGCGCCAGCCGCCAAGGAATGACAGATACGCAGTATTTT.

This clonotype was recorded at least ten times. The chain recombines TRBV30 with TRBJ1-1; D call uncertain. Germline-derived CDR1 and CDR2 are GTSNPN and SVGIG (reference sequence). Trimming stripped 0 bases from V and 1 base from J, with 6 bases between. The CDR3 runs 13 residues. CDR3: CAWSVRPNTEAFF. DNA for the CDR3: TGTGCCTGGAGTGTACGCCCGAACACTGAAGCTTTCTTT.

This clonotype showed up many times. The chain couples TRBV20-1 to TRBJ1-1, with D unresolved. V lost 4 bases, J lost 4 bases, and 7 bases lay in between. The CDR3 runs 11 residues. Per the germline V gene, CDR1 is DFQATT and CDR2 is SNEGSKA (reference sequence). The CDR3 region is CSAILGTEAFF. The CDR3 DNA is TGCAGTGCTATACTCGGCACTGAAGCTTTCTTT.

The chain employs TRBV5-1 and TRBJ2-1; D tentatively reads TRBD1 or TRBD2 (5 bases each). The CDR3 consists of 15 residues. The germline V gene has CDR1 SGHRS and CDR2 YFSETQ. Trimming shortened V by 0 bases and J by 9 bases, and 16 bases separated the two germline ends. In DNA, the CDR3 is TGCGCCAGCAGCTTGGCAGGGACGAACCACCGTGAGCAGTTCTTC. Its translation is CASSLAGTNHREQFF.

At least ten counts were recorded for this clonotype. This chain connects TRBV9 to TRBJ2-5; 9 bases fit TRBD1. The germline gives CDR1 SGDLS, CDR2 YYNGEE. The length of the CDR3 is 17 residues. With V trimmed by 3 bases and J by 4 bases, 13 bases remained unmatched. CDR3 nucleotides: TGTGCCAGCAGCGGGATCGACAGGGGGACTACTGGAGAGACCCAGTACTTC. It yields the protein CASSGIDRGTTGETQYF.

This clonotype has at least ten counts. The V and J genes are TRBV7-6 and TRBJ2-7; no firm D call. The germline gives CDR1 SGHVS, CDR2 FNYEAQ. The CDR3 is 16 residues long. The V and J ends lost 2 bases and 5 bases respectively, with 19 bases between them. The CDR3 reads CASSLLAAGRWDEQYF. CDR3 nucleotide sequence: TGTGCCAGCAGCTTATTGGCCGCCGGGCGTTGGGACGAGCAGTACTTC.

The chain has TRBV12-3 or TRBV12-4 and TRBJ2-1, with a weak D call TRBD1 (5 bases). The V and J ends lost 5 bases and 3 bases respectively, with 17 bases between them. The CDR3 runs 16 residues. The CDR3 region has the DNA TGTGCCAGCAGTGGGGCGACAGCTGGGCTCTACAATGAGCAGTTCTTC. Residues: CASSGATAGLYNEQFF.

The chain combines TRBV28 with TRBJ1-2; 8 bases fit TRBD1. Trimming at V came to 4 bases and at J to 2 bases, leaving 9 bases not matched to a gene. The germline gives CDR1 MDHEN, CDR2 SYDVKM. The CDR3 is 16 residues long. CDR3 amino acids: CASSSNQGAKNYGYTF. The CDR3 nucleotides read TGTGCCAGCAGTTCAAACCAGGGGGCGAAAAACTATGGCTACACCTTC.

This clonotype has a handful of counts. The V gene is TRBV20-1, the J gene TRBJ2-7, with D perhaps given as TRBD1 or TRBD2 (5 bases each). The length of the CDR3 is 10 residues. V lost 8 bases, J lost 6 bases, and 11 bases lay in between. Germline lookup yields CDR1 DFQATT and CDR2 SNEGSKA (reference sequence). CDR3 amino acids: CSTSGTEQYF. The CDR3 DNA is TGCAGTACGAGTGGGACCGAGCAGTACTTC.

This clonotype was counted between two and nine times. The gene calls are TRBV20-1 and TRBJ2-5; 7 bases fit TRBD2. Germline CDR1 DFQATT, CDR2 SNEGSKA (reference sequence). The CDR3 is made up of 15 amino acids. The ends lost 6 bases at V and 3 bases at J; junction bases unmatched: 13. For the CDR3, the DNA is TGCAGTGCCTCGCGCCTAGCGGTGAAGGAAGAGACCCAGTACTTC. Translating it yields CSASRLAVKEETQYF.